This T cell receptor beta chain appears in the sequencing data of a study of T-cell memory formation after mild COVID-19. In the case of this clonotype: Its cognate antigen is unknown.

Whole-study findings and limits: Some clones that responded were present in memory (sampled pre-infection), which suggests cross-reactive memory joined.

cDNA libraries for TCR alpha and TCR beta, carrying sample barcodes and UMIs, came from 5'RACE with constant-segment primers. TCRdb reanalysed the 5' RACE reads using MiXCR and keeps one entry per CDR3 protein. The table shows roughly 370,000 distinct CDR3 sequences, with about 15% occurring only once. Sequenced input: PBMCs or a T cell subset sorted from them (not recorded which). The sequence derives from a man aged 18 to 29 who had mild COVID-19 (a few samples of this study predate the infection). Cell type and time point are not known.

The DNA for the CDR3 is TGTGCCAGCACCAAGACAGGGGTTGCTGAGCAGTTCTTC. Amino acids: CASTKTGVAEQFF. The rearrangement joins TRBV6-1 to TRBJ2-1; 8 bases are shared with TRBD1. In germline, CDR1 is MNHNS, CDR2 SASEGT. This CDR3 region has 13 residues. The V gene end was trimmed by 7 bases and the J gene end by 9 bases; junction bases not matched to a gene: 8.